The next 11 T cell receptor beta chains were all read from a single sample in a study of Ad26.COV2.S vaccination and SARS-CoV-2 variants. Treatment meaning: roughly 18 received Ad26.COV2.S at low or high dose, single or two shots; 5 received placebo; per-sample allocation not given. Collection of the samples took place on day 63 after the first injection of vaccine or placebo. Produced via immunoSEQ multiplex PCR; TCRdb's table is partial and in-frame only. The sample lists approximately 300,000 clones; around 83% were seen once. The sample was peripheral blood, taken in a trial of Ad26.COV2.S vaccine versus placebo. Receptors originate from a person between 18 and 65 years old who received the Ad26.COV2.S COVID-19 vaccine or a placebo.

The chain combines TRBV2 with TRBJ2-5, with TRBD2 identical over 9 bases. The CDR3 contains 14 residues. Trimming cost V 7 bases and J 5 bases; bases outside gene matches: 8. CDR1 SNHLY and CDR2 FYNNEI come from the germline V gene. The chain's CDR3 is CASNGGGAMETQYF. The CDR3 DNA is TGTGCCAGCAACGGCGGGGGGGCAATGGAGACCCAGTACTTC.

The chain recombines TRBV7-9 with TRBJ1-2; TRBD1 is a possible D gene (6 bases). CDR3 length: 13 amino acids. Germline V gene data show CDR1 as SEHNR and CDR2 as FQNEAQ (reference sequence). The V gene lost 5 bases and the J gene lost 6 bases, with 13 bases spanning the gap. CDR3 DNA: TGTGCCAGCAGCCCACCCTACAGGGATGGCTACACCTTC. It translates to CASSPPYRDGYTF.

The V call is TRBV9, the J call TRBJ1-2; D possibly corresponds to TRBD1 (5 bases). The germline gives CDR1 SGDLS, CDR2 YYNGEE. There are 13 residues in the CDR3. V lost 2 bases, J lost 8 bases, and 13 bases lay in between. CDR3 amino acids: CASSVRGDYGYTF. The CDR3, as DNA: TGTGCCAGCAGCGTGAGAGGGGATTACGGCTACACCTTC.

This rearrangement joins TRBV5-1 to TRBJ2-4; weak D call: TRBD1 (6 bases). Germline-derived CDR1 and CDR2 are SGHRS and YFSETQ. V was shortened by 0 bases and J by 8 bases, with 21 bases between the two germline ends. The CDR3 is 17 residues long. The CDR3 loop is CASSLAGAGDRDYIQYF. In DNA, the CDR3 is TGCGCCAGCAGCTTGGCAGGGGCCGGTGATAGAGATTACATTCAGTACTTC.

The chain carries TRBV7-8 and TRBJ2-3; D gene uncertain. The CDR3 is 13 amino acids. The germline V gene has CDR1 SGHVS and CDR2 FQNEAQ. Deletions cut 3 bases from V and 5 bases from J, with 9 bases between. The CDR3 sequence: CASSFPWGDTQYF. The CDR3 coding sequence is TGTGCCAGCAGCTTCCCGTGGGGAGATACGCAGTATTTT.

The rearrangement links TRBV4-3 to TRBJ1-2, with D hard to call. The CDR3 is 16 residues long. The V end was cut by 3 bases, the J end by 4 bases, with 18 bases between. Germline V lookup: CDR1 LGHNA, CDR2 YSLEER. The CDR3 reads CASSHHTAGGIYGYTF. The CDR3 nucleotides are TGCGCCAGCAGCCATCATACCGCCGGAGGGATCTATGGCTACACCTTC.

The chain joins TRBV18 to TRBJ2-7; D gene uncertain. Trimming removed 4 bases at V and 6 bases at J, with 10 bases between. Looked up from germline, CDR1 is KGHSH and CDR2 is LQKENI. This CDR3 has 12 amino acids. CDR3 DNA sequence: TGTGCCAGCTCACGTAACAATGGCGAGCAGTACTTC. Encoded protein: CASSRNNGEQYF.

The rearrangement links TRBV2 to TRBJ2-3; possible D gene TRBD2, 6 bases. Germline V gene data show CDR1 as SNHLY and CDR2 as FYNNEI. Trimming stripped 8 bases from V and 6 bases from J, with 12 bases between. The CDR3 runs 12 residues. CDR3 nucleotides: TGTGCCAGCGAATCGGGGGTGGATACGCAGTATTTT. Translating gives CASESGVDTQYF.

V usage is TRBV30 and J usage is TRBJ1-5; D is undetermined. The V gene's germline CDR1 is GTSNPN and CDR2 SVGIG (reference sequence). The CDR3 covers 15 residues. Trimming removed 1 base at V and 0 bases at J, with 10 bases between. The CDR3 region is CAWSADWYSNQPQHF. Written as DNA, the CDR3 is TGTGCCTGGAGTGCAGACTGGTATAGCAATCAGCCCCAGCATTTT.

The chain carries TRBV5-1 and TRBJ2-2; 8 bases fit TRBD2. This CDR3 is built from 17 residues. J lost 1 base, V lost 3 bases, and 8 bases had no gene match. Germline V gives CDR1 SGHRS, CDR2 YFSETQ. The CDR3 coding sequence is TGCGCCAGCAGCTCTCCGTTTAGCGGGGAGAACACCGGGGAGCTGTTTTTT. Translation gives CASSSPFSGENTGELFF.

The CDR3 coding sequence is TGCGCCAGCAGCCCCGGTGCAGGGGCATCCCCTGGCTACGAGCAGTACTTC. As protein: CASSPGAGASPGYEQYF. The V and J genes are TRBV5-1 and TRBJ2-7; D is perhaps TRBD1 (6 bases). This CDR3 is 17 amino acids long. Looked up from germline, CDR1 is SGHRS and CDR2 is YFSETQ. V gave up 4 bases and J gave up 3 bases, with 23 bases separating them.